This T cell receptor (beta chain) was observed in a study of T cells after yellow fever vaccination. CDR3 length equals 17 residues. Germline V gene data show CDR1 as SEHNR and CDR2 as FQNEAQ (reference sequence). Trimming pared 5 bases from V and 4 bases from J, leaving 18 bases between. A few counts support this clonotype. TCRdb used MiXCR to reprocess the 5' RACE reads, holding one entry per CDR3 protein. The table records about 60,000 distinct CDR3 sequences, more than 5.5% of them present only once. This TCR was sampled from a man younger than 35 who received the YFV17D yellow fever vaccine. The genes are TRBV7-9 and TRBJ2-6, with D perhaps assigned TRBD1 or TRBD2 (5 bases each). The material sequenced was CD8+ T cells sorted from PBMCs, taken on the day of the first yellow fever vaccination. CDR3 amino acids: CASSPHLGRLGANVLTF. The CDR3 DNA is TGTGCCAGCAGCCCGCACCTGGGACGGCTCGGGGCCAACGTCCTGACTTTC.